These 18 T cell receptor beta chains were all obtained from the same sample, sequenced in a study of kidney transplant recipient with SARS-CoV-2 infection. TCRdb passed the reads through MiXCR, listing each CDR3 protein once. The profile shows 250,000 or so distinct CDR3 sequences, more than 25% of them singletons. Sample: a blood sample, taken at baseline and on day 111 from a kidney transplant recipient. These receptors all stem from a male patient aged 25-45 years who had COVID-19 and was a kidney transplant recipient. Some T cells may originate from the graft donor.

In its sample, this clonotype was seen many times. J is TRBJ1-2 and V is TRBV7-8; D uncertain. Deletions cut 3 bases from V and 4 bases from J, with 21 bases between. The CDR3 totals 17 residues. Looked up from germline, CDR1 is SGHVS and CDR2 is FQNEAQ. The CDR3 protein is CASSFKMFTRKTYGYTF. Written as DNA, the CDR3 is TGTGCCAGCAGCTTCAAAATGTTTACCCGAAAGACCTATGGCTACACCTTC. The whole variable domain, filled in from reference TRBV7-8 and TRBJ1-2, reads GAGVSQSPRYKVAKRGQDVALRCDPISGHVSLFWYQQALGQGPEFLTYFQNEAQLDKSGLPSDRFFAERPEGSVSTLKIQRTQQEDSAVYLCASSFKMFTRKTYGYTFGSGTRLTVV.

The J gene is TRBJ2-5, the V gene TRBV3-1; tentatively, D is TRBD2 (5 bases). The CDR3 loop spans 15 amino acids. V dropped 1 base and J dropped 5 bases, with 14 bases sitting between them. The germline V gene has CDR1 LGHDT and CDR2 YNNKEL (reference sequence). The CDR3: CASSQGGGGGETQYF. The CDR3 bases are TGTGCCAGCAGCCAAGGAGGTGGAGGTGGGGAGACCCAGTACTTC.

On this clonotype itself: A much larger clone lies a single base off, so this may be a read error. The chain carries TRBV16 and TRBJ1-2; D is ambiguous. CDR1 KGHSY and CDR2 FQNENV come from the germline V gene. V shed 5 bases and J shed 4 bases, with 23 bases lying between them. The CDR3 has 17 amino acids. The DNA of the CDR3 is TGTGCCAGCAGCGCTCATTGGGTCGTTAGAGAGACCTATGGCTACACCTTC. This encodes CASSAHWVVRETYGYTF. Together with reference TRBV16 and TRBJ1-2, the CDR3 gives the full variable domain: GEEVAQTPKHLVRGEGQKAKLYCAPIKGHSYVFWYQQVLKNEFKFLISFQNENVFDETGMPKERFSAKCLPNSPCSLEIQATKLEDSAVYFCASSAHWVVRETYGYTFGSGTRLTVV.

This clonotype was recorded many times. This chain connects TRBV3-1 to TRBJ2-5; D remains ambiguous. Germline CDR1 LGHDT, CDR2 YNNKEL (reference sequence). The CDR3 extends over 17 amino acids. V shed 4 bases and J shed 5 bases, with 23 bases lying between them. The DNA of the CDR3 is TGTGCCAGCAGCCTGGACGCTCCCATTTCTTTCTCTGAGACCCAGTACTTC. It codes for CASSLDAPISFSETQYF.

This clonotype appeared a few times. The chain's CDR3 is CASSRIRGLLQETQYF. The CDR3 coding sequence is TGTGCCAGCAGCCGAATCAGGGGGCTCCTTCAAGAGACCCAGTACTTC. The chain combines TRBV6-5 with TRBJ2-5; 8 bases map to TRBD1. The junction had 11 bases not matched to a gene; V was cut back by 6 bases and J by 2 bases. The CDR3 has 16 residues. The V gene's germline CDR1 is MNHEY and CDR2 SVGAGI.

About this clonotype itself: A read error may be the cause here, since a much bigger clone is one base away. The chain employs TRBV6-2 or TRBV6-3 and TRBJ2-7; 8 bases agree with TRBD2. Looked up from germline, CDR1 is MNHEY and CDR2 is SVGEGT. The CDR3 is 15 amino acids. The V gene end was trimmed by 0 bases and the J gene end by 2 bases; junction bases not matched to a gene: 3. This chain's CDR3 is CASSYSTSVPYEQYF. CDR3 in DNA: TGTGCCAGCAGTTACTCGACTAGCGTCCCCTACGAGCAGTACTTC.

The chain joins TRBV28 to TRBJ1-2; D call uncertain. V was shortened by 5 bases and J by 4 bases, with 23 bases between the two germline ends. The germline CDR1 and CDR2 sequences are MDHEN and SYDVKM. The CDR3 is made up of 17 amino acids. The CDR3 nucleotides are TGTGCCAGCAGTACCGCGCATCCTCGACGAAAGACCTATGGCTACACCTTC. As protein: CASSTAHPRRKTYGYTF.

This clonotype was counted ten times or more. The chain joins TRBV3-1 to TRBJ1-1; no reliable D call. V was pared by 5 bases and J by 4 bases, with 23 bases between. Germline V CDR1 and CDR2: LGHDT, YNNKEL (reference sequence). The CDR3 extends over 17 amino acids. The CDR3 loop reads CASSASLPISIRTEAFF. The DNA for the CDR3 is TGTGCCAGCAGCGCGTCTCTTCCCATTTCAATTCGCACTGAAGCTTTCTTT.

This clonotype was found many times. The CDR3 nucleotides read TGTGCCAGCAGCGTAGAGGATAACTATGGCTACACCTTC. This gives the protein CASSVEDNYGYTF. The V gene is TRBV9, the J gene TRBJ1-2; D gene unclear. Germline V gives CDR1 SGDLS, CDR2 YYNGEE. This CDR3 is built from 13 residues. The ends were cut back, 0 bases at V and 1 base at J, with 4 bases in the middle.

Ten or more counts support this clonotype. CDR3: CASTTQYSRKTYGYTF. DNA for the CDR3: TGTGCCAGCACAACGCAGTACTCAAGAAAGACCTATGGCTACACCTTC. The chain combines TRBV9 with TRBJ1-2; D is unresolved. The CDR3 totals 16 residues. Germline CDR1 reads SGDLS; CDR2 reads YYNGEE. V was pared by 6 bases and J by 4 bases, with 22 bases between.

This clonotype was seen ten or more times. The V call is TRBV8-2, the J call TRBJ1-2. TRBV8-2 is recorded as a pseudogene. The CDR3 runs to 16 residues. CDR3 sequence (DNA): TGTGGCAGTTCGGGCATTGATAGCCGAAAGACCTATGGCTACACCTTC. Amino acid sequence: CGSSGIDSRKTYGYTF.

Remarks on this clonotype: A single base separates this from a much larger clone, so it may be a read error. The chain uses TRBV5-1 and TRBJ2-2; no definite D call. This CDR3 has 15 amino acids. The germline V gene encodes CDR1 SGHRS and CDR2 YFSETQ. The V end lost 4 bases, the J end lost 0 bases, and 10 bases lay between the germline ends. The CDR3 sequence: CASSPVGANTGELFF. In nucleotides, the CDR3 is TGCGCCAGCAGCCCGGTTGGTGCGAACACCGGGGAGCTGTTTTTT.

There are many counts of this clonotype. This chain joins TRBV20-1 and TRBJ1-6; tentatively, D is TRBD1 (6 bases). V was shortened by 5 bases and J by 5 bases, with 22 bases between the two germline ends. This CDR3 contains 17 residues. Germline CDR1 is DFQATT and CDR2 is SNEGSKA (reference sequence). The CDR3 DNA reads as TGCAGTGCTGACTTCCGGTCTGAGCGGGGGCATAATTCACCCCTCCACTTT. This encodes CSADFRSERGHNSPLHF.

On this clonotype itself: With a much larger clone just one base away, this may be a read error. The V and J genes are TRBV20-1 and TRBJ2-6, with 8 bases lining up with TRBD1. The CDR3 is 16 amino acids. In germline, CDR1 is DFQATT, CDR2 SNEGSKA (reference sequence). CDR3 loop: CNAGQGAGSGANVLTF. CDR3 nucleotide sequence: TGCAATGCCGGACAGGGTGCGGGCTCTGGGGCCAACGTCCTGACTTTC.

The chain employs TRBV3-1 and TRBJ2-3; 8 nucleotides agree with TRBD2. Trimming took 4 bases from V and 4 from J; bases not matched to a gene: 10. CDR3 length equals 16 residues. Per the germline V gene, CDR1 is LGHDT and CDR2 is YNNKEL (reference sequence). The CDR3 sequence is CASSPPGPAGADTQYF. CDR3 coding DNA: TGTGCCAGCAGCCCGCCTGGACCAGCGGGGGCAGATACGCAGTATTTT.

Worth noting for this clonotype: A much larger clone is a single base away; this may be a read error. The chain carries TRBV9 and TRBJ2-5; no definite D call. The germline V gene has CDR1 SGDLS and CDR2 YYNGEE. CDR3 length: 14 amino acids. V gave up 0 bases and J gave up 4 bases, with 10 bases separating them. CDR3 loop: CASSVVETPETQYF. The CDR3 DNA reads as TGTGCCAGCAGCGTAGTCGAAACCCCAGAGACCCAGTACTTC. Combining the CDR3 with reference TRBV9 and TRBJ2-5 gives the whole variable domain DSGVTQTPKHLITATGQRVTLRCSPRSGDLSVYWYQQSLDQGLQFLIQYYNGEERAKGNILERFSAQQFPDLHSELNLSSLELGDSALYFCASSVVETPETQYFGPGTRLLVL.

The chain uses TRBV5-1 and TRBJ1-2; D is unclear. Trimming left V 10 bases short and J 4 bases short, with 26 bases between. The CDR3 is made up of 16 amino acids. Germline CDR1 is SGHRS and CDR2 is YFSETQ. The CDR3 DNA sequence: TGCGCCGGCGAGTTAACATCGGTTCGAAAGACCTATGGCTACACCTTC. It yields the protein CAGELTSVRKTYGYTF.

This clonotype was counted at least ten times. This sequence joins TRBV2 and TRBJ2-6, with 8 bases lining up with TRBD1. V was pared by 4 bases and J by 1 base, with 0 bases of the junction left unmatched. The CDR3 consists of 15 residues. Germline CDR1 and CDR2: SNHLY and FYNNEI. CDR3 sequence reads: CASSGTGSGANVLTF. DNA of the CDR3: TGTGCCAGCAGTGGGACAGGGTCTGGGGCCAACGTCCTGACTTTC. Complete variable domain (other parts from reference TRBV2 and TRBJ2-6): EPEVTQTPSHQVTQMGQEVILRCVPISNHLYFYWYRQILGQKVEFLVSFYNNEISEKSEIFDDQFSVERPDGSNFTLKIRSTKLEDSAMYFCASSGTGSGANVLTFGAGSRLTVL.